This T cell receptor beta chain is from a study of T-cell reconstitution after alpha-beta-depleted transplantation in children. The study, taken as a whole, reports: There were some patients whose high TCRbeta diversity at day 60 came from surviving recipient T cells and thymic progenitors. Several hundred rapidly expanded clones from non-depleted graft cells reportedly supplied alpha-beta T cells about two months post-transplant. By one year post-transplant, T-cell counts and diversity largely arose from T cells that were newly produced.

Molecular barcoding with unique molecular identifiers was used for the TCRbeta library. In TCRdb, the PCR reads were re-called with MiXCR into one record per CDR3 protein. Altogether about 250,000 distinct CDR3 sequences are present, around 25% being singletons, with the ten largest covering 4% to 5.5%. With 10 bases clipped from V and 1 base from J, the junction kept 10 bases outside the gene matches. Per germline, CDR1 MGHDK and CDR2 SYGVNS. The CDR3 loop spans 16 amino acids. Worth noting for this clonotype: Its antigen remains unknown.

The rearrangement links TRBV25-1 to TRBJ2-6; 7 positions match TRBD1. The input for sequencing was PBMCs, mostly from graft donor cells, taken 360 days after TCRalphabeta/CD19-depleted stem cell transplant. This sequence was found in a female patient younger than 10 who had a stem cell transplant for congenital amegakaryocytic thrombocytopenia, so the T cells may come from the graft donor. The CDR3 nucleotides read TGTGCCAACCTAAATTGGACAGGTTCTGGGGCCAACGTCCTGACTTTC. This encodes CANLNWTGSGANVLTF.